This T cell receptor beta chain was retrieved from a study of regulatory T cells in long-lasting Graves disease. Trimming at V came to 0 bases and at J to 9 bases, leaving 3 bases not matched to a gene. The CDR3 loop spans 16 amino acids. From germline, CDR1 is SGDLS and CDR2 YYNGEE. To make TCR beta libraries, researchers used iRepertoire HTBI primers and Arm-PCR of CDR3 regions. TCRdb analysed the multiplex PCR reads with MiXCR anew, one entry per CDR3 protein. The sample includes roughly 440,000 distinct CDR3 sequences, about 15% of them seen just once. Findings and limits, study-wide: TRBV28, TRBJ1-2 and TRBJ2-5 emerged as the favored segments in persistent disease.

As for this clonotype: Antigen unknown.

Time point: newly diagnosed GD, antithyroid drugs for less than 3 months. TCR sequences were obtained from RNA taken from PBMCs. With EDTA tubes as the receptacles, roughly 9.7 milliliters of peripheral blood were drawn. These data are also associated with another study on T cells in Graves' hyperthyroidism and ophthalmopathy.

The material was peripheral blood mononuclear cells (PBMCs), obtained at new diagnosis, from a patient treated with antithyroid drugs. The TCR originated in a woman aged 18-29 years with Graves disease. This sequence joins TRBV9 and TRBJ2-1; 16 nucleotides match TRBD2. The chain's CDR3 is CASSVGGLAGGSEQFF. The CDR3 coding sequence is TGTGCCAGCAGCGTAGGGGGACTAGCGGGAGGGAGTGAGCAGTTCTTC. Full variable domain (rest looked up from reference TRBV9 and TRBJ2-1): DSGVTQTPKHLITATGQRVTLRCSPRSGDLSVYWYQQSLDQGLQFLIQYYNGEERAKGNILERFSAQQFPDLHSELNLSSLELGDSALYFCASSVGGLAGGSEQFFGPGTRLTVL.